This T cell receptor beta chain was found in a study of glioma-infiltrating T cells after dendritic cell vaccination. About the study: The vaccine used monocyte-derived dendritic cells pulsed overnight with autologous tumor lysate. Three intradermal dendritic cell vaccine injections were given every two weeks.

Germline CDR1 is SGHDT and CDR2 is YYEEEE. CDR3 size: 15 residues. With V trimmed by 0 bases and J by 8 bases, 8 bases remained unmatched. This clone appeared a few times. PBMC were collected before vaccination, two weeks after the third vaccination, and at progression. Primers: 60 V beta forward and 13 J beta reverse. Clones were read by immunoSEQ multiplex PCR, and TCRdb kept only the in-frame ones, dropping some. The sample carries roughly 51,000 clones, approximately 85% recorded once. The sequencing here drew on blood, taken before dendritic cell vaccination. The chain is built from TRBV5-6 and TRBJ1-1, with 9 bases fitting TRBD1. This TCR came from a human donor with glioblastoma. The CDR3 protein is CASSLEWDRDKEAFF. The CDR3 DNA reads TGTGCCAGCAGCTTGGAGTGGGACAGGGACAAAGAAGCTTTCTTT.